One and the same sample provided the 3 T cell receptor beta chains below, sequenced in a study of cytomegalovirus exposure and HLA in healthy donors (dated 2017 in TCRdb). Libraries were made using the immunoSEQ multiplex PCR assay. The multiplex PCR relied on a mix of 60 forward primers for TCR Vbeta segments and 13 reverse primers for TCR Jbeta segments. TCRdb took this table from immuneACCESS and kept in-frame rearrangements with V and J called. Such tables lack part of the clones; where checked against another copy, unresolved V genes explain under half of the gap, and the rest is unexplained. In this sample the table shows over 100,000 clones, 69% of which occur a single time. In total, the top ten clones hold roughly 5.9% of the sample. The source material was PBMCs. Every receptor here comes from a woman in her 70s in good health and CMV-seropositive.

The chain employs TRBV29-1 and TRBJ1-3, with a possible D match to TRBD1 (6 bases). Germline V gene sequence: CDR1 SQVTM, CDR2 ANQGSEA. This CDR3 comprises 12 residues. The V gene lost 6 bases and the J gene lost 3 bases, with 9 bases spanning the gap. The CDR3 sequence: CSVETGGNTIYF. The CDR3 DNA reads TGCAGCGTGGAGACAGGTGGAAACACCATATATTTT.

This clone was seen only a few times. The gene calls are TRBV5-1 and TRBJ2-1; 10 bases match TRBD2. This CDR3 has 15 residues. The trim removed 6 bases at V and 4 bases at J, leaving 7 bases unmatched. CDR1 is SGHRS and CDR2 is YFSETQ in the germline V gene. This CDR3 is CASTRSGGGYNEQFF. CDR3 sequence (DNA): TGCGCCAGCACGAGGAGCGGGGGGGGGTACAATGAGCAGTTCTTC.

This clone came up a few times. The chain links TRBV6-1 to TRBJ2-1; 10 nucleotides align to TRBD2. V trimming: 1 base; J trimming: 4 bases; junction bases outside the gene matches: 4. Looked up from germline, CDR1 is MNHNS and CDR2 is SASEGT. The CDR3 runs 16 residues. As DNA, the CDR3 is TGTGCCAGCAGTGAAGTTCTTAGCGGGGGGTACAATGAGCAGTTCTTC. Translating gives CASSEVLSGGYNEQFF.